This T cell receptor beta chain is drawn from a study of blood T cell repertoires in COVID-19. In the study overall: The samples span acute and convalescent COVID-19 from the United States, Italy and Spain.

Libraries were prepared by immunoSEQ multiplex PCR; TCRdb keeps only in-frame clonotypes and omits some of them. The table records about 200,000 clones, about 88% of them present only once. The CDR3 has 14 residues. V was shortened by 0 bases and J by 3 bases, with 8 bases between the two germline ends. Germline V gene sequence: CDR1 LNHNV, CDR2 YYDKDF (reference sequence). The chain uses TRBV15 and TRBJ1-2; no definite D call. The sequenced material came from peripheral blood. This sequence was found in a man in his sixties with acute or convalescent COVID-19. The CDR3 coding sequence is TGTGCCACCAGCAGAGATCTCGGGGACTATGGCTACACCTTC. Translating gives CATSRDLGDYGYTF.